These T cell receptor beta chains were read from a single sample in a study of T cells in Graves' hyperthyroidism and ophthalmopathy. TCRdb recomputed calls from the multiplex PCR reads with MiXCR, one row per CDR3 protein. The table lists approximately 400,000 distinct CDR3 sequences, about 14% of them singletons. The sample taken for sequencing was blood. All receptors come from a man aged 50 to 60 with Graves' ophthalmopathy. Both conserved end residues are part of each CDR3. Each record gives: CDR3 length, D gene, V gene, J gene, clone size, CDR3 protein, CDR3 DNA. A D gene is named only where the DNA matches it firmly. Size values are once, few and many counts, or a class for expanded clones, and some rows have none.

14	-	TRBV11-2	TRBJ2-5	once	CAIHNLADEETQYF	TGTGCCATCCACAATTTAGCGGATGAAGAGACCCAGTACTTC
16	TRBD2	TRBV11-2	TRBJ2-3	many	CASSSLQREGTDTQYF	TGTGCCAGCAGCTCACTACAGCGGGAGGGCACAGATACGCAGTATTTT
15	TRBD2	TRBV28	TRBJ2-3	many	CASTRTSGRSDTQYF	TGTGCCAGCACACGGACTAGCGGGAGATCAGATACGCAGTATTTT
16	TRBD1	TRBV6-1	TRBJ1-6	few	CASSAGQGASNSPLHF	TGTGCCAGCAGCGCAGGACAGGGGGCTTCTAATTCACCCCTCCACTTT
14	TRBD2	TRBV6-5	TRBJ2-7	few	CASSYGTSGKEQYF	TGTGCCAGCAGTTACGGGACTAGCGGGAAGGAGCAGTACTTC
13	-	TRBV9	TRBJ2-3	many	CASSEGHTDTQYF	TGTGCCAGCAGCGAGGGACACACAGATACGCAGTATTTT
12	-	TRBV7-2	TRBJ2-4	many	CASSGLANIQYF	TGTGCCAGCAGCGGCCTCGCGAACATTCAGTACTTC
11	-	TRBV30	TRBJ1-1	many	CAWSQDTEAFF	TGTGCCTGGAGCCAGGACACTGAAGCTTTCTTT
16	TRBD2	TRBV6-1	TRBJ2-1	-	CASSYNSGSSYNEQFF	TGTGCCAGCAGTTATAATAGCGGGAGCTCCTACAATGAGCAGTTCTTC
11	-	TRBV30	TRBJ1-2	many	CAWSPSHGYTF	TGTGCCTGGAGTCCCTCACATGGCTACACCTTC
13	-	TRBV12-3/TRBV12-4	TRBJ2-7	few	CASSSTGVHEQYF	TGTGCCAGCAGTTCAACAGGAGTCCACGAGCAGTACTTC
16	TRBD1	TRBV6-1	TRBJ2-2	-	CASSERGTGNPGELFF	TGTGCCAGCAGTGAAAGGGGGACAGGGAACCCCGGGGAGCTGTTTTTT
18	TRBD1	TRBV3-1	TRBJ1-2	-	CASSQGVIGTGQNYGYTF	TGTGCCAGCAGCCAAGGTGTGATCGGGACAGGGCAAAACTATGGCTACACCTTC
15	-	TRBV30	TRBJ1-1	many	CAWSLWENVNTEAFF	TGTGCCTGGAGTCTATGGGAAAACGTCAACACTGAAGCTTTCTTT
14	-	TRBV28	TRBJ1-1	many	CASRTGTMNTEAFF	TGTGCCAGCAGAACCGGGACAATGAACACTGAAGCTTTCTTT
14	-	TRBV14	TRBJ2-1	once	CASSQVGASVIQFF	TGTGCCAGCAGCCAAGTAGGGGCTAGCGTCATACAGTTCTTC
14	-	TRBV12-3/TRBV12-4	TRBJ1-2	many	CASSFSGGDYGYTF	TGTGCCAGCAGTTTCTCTGGGGGCGACTATGGCTACACCTTC
15	-	TRBV3-1	TRBJ2-1	few	CASSPERGAYNEQFF	TGTGCCAGCAGCCCCGAAAGGGGTGCCTACAATGAGCAGTTCTTC
16	TRBD2	TRBV7-8	TRBJ2-7	many	CASSIWGTSGTYEQYF	TGTGCCAGCAGCATTTGGGGGACTAGCGGAACCTACGAGCAGTACTTC
16	TRBD2	TRBV10-1	TRBJ2-3	few	CASSGTSEIWTDTQYF	TGCGCCAGCAGTGGAACTAGCGAGATTTGGACAGATACGCAGTATTTT
16	-	TRBV10-3	TRBJ1-3	many	CAISEPRGNSGNTIYF	TGTGCCATCAGTGAGCCCCGGGGCAACTCTGGAAACACCATATATTTT
17	TRBD2	TRBV12-3/TRBV12-4	TRBJ2-3	many	CASSSRLAGVGADTQYF	TGTGCCAGCAGTTCCCGACTAGCGGGAGTTGGTGCAGATACGCAGTATTTT
13	-	TRBV3-1	TRBJ2-4	many	CASSDFSRNIQYF	TGTGCCAGCAGCGATTTCAGCAGAAACATTCAGTACTTC
16	TRBD1	TRBV18	TRBJ2-1	many	CASSPPGQGGYNEQFF	TGTGCCAGCTCACCACCGGGACAGGGAGGATACAATGAGCAGTTCTTC
14	TRBD1	TRBV29-1	TRBJ2-2	-	CSVRTGGYTGELFF	TGCAGCGTTCGCACAGGGGGCTACACCGGGGAGCTGTTTTTT
16	TRBD2	TRBV18	TRBJ2-2	many	CASSPQAGGDTGELFF	TGTGCCAGCTCACCACAAGCGGGAGGGGACACCGGGGAGCTGTTTTTT
15	TRBD2	TRBV5-1	TRBJ2-7	few	CASSLERGKTYEQYF	TGCGCCAGCAGCTTGGAGCGGGGGAAGACCTACGAGCAGTACTTC
13	TRBD2	TRBV19	TRBJ2-1	few	CASSIEGGNEQFF	TGTGCCAGTAGTATAGAGGGGGGGAATGAGCAGTTCTTC
12	-	TRBV7-9	TRBJ2-1	many	CASRRGLDEQFF	TGTGCCAGCAGGCGGGGGCTGGATGAGCAGTTCTTC
15	-	TRBV6-1	TRBJ2-1	many	CASSRREGAYNEQFF	TGTGCCAGCAGTCGGAGGGAGGGGGCCTACAATGAGCAGTTCTTC